The 9 T cell receptor beta chains given below trace back to one sample, sequenced in a study of cytomegalovirus exposure and HLA in healthy donors. In the PCR, 60 Vbeta and 13 Jbeta primers were used. Sequencing used immunoSEQ multiplex PCR; TCRdb keeps in-frame clones, though not all of them. The sample lists about 94,000 clones, 50% to 75% seen once, with 3% to 5% in the top ten. The sequenced sample was PBMCs. The source is a young man in good health and CMV-seronegative.

This clone was seen a few times. V gene TRBV9 combines with J gene TRBJ2-1; maybe TRBD1 (6 bases). The CDR3 extends over 16 amino acids. Germline-derived CDR1 and CDR2 are SGDLS and YYNGEE. The V end was cut by 2 bases, the J end by 6 bases, with 18 bases between. CDR3 in DNA: TGTGCCAGCAGCGTTTTAGGGGACAACCAGGGCAATGAGCAGTTCTTC. Protein: CASSVLGDNQGNEQFF. Filled out from reference TRBV9 and TRBJ2-1, the complete variable domain reads DSGVTQTPKHLITATGQRVTLRCSPRSGDLSVYWYQQSLDQGLQFLIQYYNGEERAKGNILERFSAQQFPDLHSELNLSSLELGDSALYFCASSVLGDNQGNEQFFGPGTRLTVL.

The rearrangement uses TRBV28 and TRBJ2-1; 8 positions match TRBD1. Germline V gene sequence: CDR1 MDHEN, CDR2 SYDVKM. There are 15 residues in the CDR3. With V trimmed by 5 bases and J by 8 bases, 11 bases remained unmatched. For the CDR3, the DNA is TGTGCCAGCAGTCCTATGGACAGGGTGGGTGATGAGCAGTTCTTC. Its protein is CASSPMDRVGDEQFF. The full variable domain, rest sourced from reference TRBV28 and TRBJ2-1, is DVKVTQSSRYLVKRTGEKVFLECVQDMDHENMFWYRQDPGLGLRLIYFSYDVKMKEKGDIPEGYSVSREKKERFSLILESASTNQTSMYLCASSPMDRVGDEQFFGPGTRLTVL.

This chain joins TRBV5-6 and TRBJ1-2; 7 positions match TRBD1. V dropped 4 bases and J dropped 5; count of bases not matched to a gene: 2. The length of the CDR3 is 12 residues. Germline V lookup: CDR1 SGHDT, CDR2 YYEEEE. The CDR3 loop is CASSPTGYGYTF. The CDR3 DNA reads as TGTGCCAGCAGCCCGACAGGGTATGGCTACACCTTC. The entire variable domain, with the rest obtained from reference TRBV5-6 and TRBJ1-2, is as follows: DAGVTQSPTHLIKTRGQQVTLRCSPKSGHDTVSWYQQALGQGPQFIFQYYEEEERQRGNFPDRFSGHQFPNYSSELNVNALLLGDSALYLCASSPTGYGYTFGSGTRLTVV.

The DNA of the CDR3 is TGTGCCAGCTCACGAGGCAGTCAAGAGACCCAGTACTTC. Protein sequence: CASSRGSQETQYF. The chain has TRBV18 and TRBJ2-5; no reliable D call. The CDR3 runs 13 residues. From germline, CDR1 is KGHSH and CDR2 LQKENI. The V gene lost 4 bases and the J gene lost 2 bases, with 8 bases spanning the gap.

The chain links TRBV2 to TRBJ1-5, with 8 positions matching TRBD1. The CDR3 runs to 13 residues. V was pared by 7 bases and J by 3 bases, with 2 bases of the junction left unmatched. The germline gives CDR1 SNHLY, CDR2 FYNNEI. Here the CDR3 DNA reads TGTGCCAGCAAGGACAGGGTCAATCAGCCCCAGCATTTT. Amino acids: CASKDRVNQPQHF.

This sequence joins TRBV5-4 and TRBJ1-2; 7 bases fit TRBD1. J gave up 8 bases and V 4 bases, and 14 bases lay outside the gene matches. The CDR3 is 15 amino acids. CDR1 SGHNT and CDR2 YYREEE come from the germline V gene (reference sequence). The chain's CDR3 is CASSPTRGLPAGYTF. In DNA, the CDR3 is TGTGCCAGCAGCCCCACGAGGGGGCTCCCTGCCGGCTACACCTTC.

The chain uses TRBV6-5 and TRBJ1-6; D uncertain. Trimming removed 6 bases at V and 7 bases at J, with 7 bases between. Germline CDR1 and CDR2: MNHEY and SVGAGI. The CDR3 totals 12 residues. The CDR3 reads CASRVRNSPLHF. In nucleotides, the CDR3 is TGTGCCAGCAGGGTGCGGAATTCACCCCTCCACTTT.

As concerns this clone: One end of the junction fails to match germline, which may point to a read error. The rearrangement joins TRBV7-9 to TRBJ2-2; 14 bases match TRBD2. CDR3 length: 16 residues. Germline V lookup: CDR1 SEHNR, CDR2 FQNEAQ (reference sequence). In DNA, the CDR3 is TGTTCCAGCAGCTTGGGACTAGCGGGGGTAGCCGGGGAGCTGTTTTTT. Encoded protein: CSSSLGLAGVAGELFF.

CDR3 DNA: TGTGCCAGCAGTTACACTCGACTAGTGGCACAAGAGACCCAGTACTTC. Its translation: CASSYTRLVAQETQYF. V usage is TRBV6-6 and J usage is TRBJ2-5; the D gene is possibly TRBD2 (6 bases). Germline assignment: CDR1 MNHNY and CDR2 SVGAGI (reference sequence). Trimming removed 2 bases at V and 2 bases at J, with 15 bases between. The CDR3 contains 16 residues.